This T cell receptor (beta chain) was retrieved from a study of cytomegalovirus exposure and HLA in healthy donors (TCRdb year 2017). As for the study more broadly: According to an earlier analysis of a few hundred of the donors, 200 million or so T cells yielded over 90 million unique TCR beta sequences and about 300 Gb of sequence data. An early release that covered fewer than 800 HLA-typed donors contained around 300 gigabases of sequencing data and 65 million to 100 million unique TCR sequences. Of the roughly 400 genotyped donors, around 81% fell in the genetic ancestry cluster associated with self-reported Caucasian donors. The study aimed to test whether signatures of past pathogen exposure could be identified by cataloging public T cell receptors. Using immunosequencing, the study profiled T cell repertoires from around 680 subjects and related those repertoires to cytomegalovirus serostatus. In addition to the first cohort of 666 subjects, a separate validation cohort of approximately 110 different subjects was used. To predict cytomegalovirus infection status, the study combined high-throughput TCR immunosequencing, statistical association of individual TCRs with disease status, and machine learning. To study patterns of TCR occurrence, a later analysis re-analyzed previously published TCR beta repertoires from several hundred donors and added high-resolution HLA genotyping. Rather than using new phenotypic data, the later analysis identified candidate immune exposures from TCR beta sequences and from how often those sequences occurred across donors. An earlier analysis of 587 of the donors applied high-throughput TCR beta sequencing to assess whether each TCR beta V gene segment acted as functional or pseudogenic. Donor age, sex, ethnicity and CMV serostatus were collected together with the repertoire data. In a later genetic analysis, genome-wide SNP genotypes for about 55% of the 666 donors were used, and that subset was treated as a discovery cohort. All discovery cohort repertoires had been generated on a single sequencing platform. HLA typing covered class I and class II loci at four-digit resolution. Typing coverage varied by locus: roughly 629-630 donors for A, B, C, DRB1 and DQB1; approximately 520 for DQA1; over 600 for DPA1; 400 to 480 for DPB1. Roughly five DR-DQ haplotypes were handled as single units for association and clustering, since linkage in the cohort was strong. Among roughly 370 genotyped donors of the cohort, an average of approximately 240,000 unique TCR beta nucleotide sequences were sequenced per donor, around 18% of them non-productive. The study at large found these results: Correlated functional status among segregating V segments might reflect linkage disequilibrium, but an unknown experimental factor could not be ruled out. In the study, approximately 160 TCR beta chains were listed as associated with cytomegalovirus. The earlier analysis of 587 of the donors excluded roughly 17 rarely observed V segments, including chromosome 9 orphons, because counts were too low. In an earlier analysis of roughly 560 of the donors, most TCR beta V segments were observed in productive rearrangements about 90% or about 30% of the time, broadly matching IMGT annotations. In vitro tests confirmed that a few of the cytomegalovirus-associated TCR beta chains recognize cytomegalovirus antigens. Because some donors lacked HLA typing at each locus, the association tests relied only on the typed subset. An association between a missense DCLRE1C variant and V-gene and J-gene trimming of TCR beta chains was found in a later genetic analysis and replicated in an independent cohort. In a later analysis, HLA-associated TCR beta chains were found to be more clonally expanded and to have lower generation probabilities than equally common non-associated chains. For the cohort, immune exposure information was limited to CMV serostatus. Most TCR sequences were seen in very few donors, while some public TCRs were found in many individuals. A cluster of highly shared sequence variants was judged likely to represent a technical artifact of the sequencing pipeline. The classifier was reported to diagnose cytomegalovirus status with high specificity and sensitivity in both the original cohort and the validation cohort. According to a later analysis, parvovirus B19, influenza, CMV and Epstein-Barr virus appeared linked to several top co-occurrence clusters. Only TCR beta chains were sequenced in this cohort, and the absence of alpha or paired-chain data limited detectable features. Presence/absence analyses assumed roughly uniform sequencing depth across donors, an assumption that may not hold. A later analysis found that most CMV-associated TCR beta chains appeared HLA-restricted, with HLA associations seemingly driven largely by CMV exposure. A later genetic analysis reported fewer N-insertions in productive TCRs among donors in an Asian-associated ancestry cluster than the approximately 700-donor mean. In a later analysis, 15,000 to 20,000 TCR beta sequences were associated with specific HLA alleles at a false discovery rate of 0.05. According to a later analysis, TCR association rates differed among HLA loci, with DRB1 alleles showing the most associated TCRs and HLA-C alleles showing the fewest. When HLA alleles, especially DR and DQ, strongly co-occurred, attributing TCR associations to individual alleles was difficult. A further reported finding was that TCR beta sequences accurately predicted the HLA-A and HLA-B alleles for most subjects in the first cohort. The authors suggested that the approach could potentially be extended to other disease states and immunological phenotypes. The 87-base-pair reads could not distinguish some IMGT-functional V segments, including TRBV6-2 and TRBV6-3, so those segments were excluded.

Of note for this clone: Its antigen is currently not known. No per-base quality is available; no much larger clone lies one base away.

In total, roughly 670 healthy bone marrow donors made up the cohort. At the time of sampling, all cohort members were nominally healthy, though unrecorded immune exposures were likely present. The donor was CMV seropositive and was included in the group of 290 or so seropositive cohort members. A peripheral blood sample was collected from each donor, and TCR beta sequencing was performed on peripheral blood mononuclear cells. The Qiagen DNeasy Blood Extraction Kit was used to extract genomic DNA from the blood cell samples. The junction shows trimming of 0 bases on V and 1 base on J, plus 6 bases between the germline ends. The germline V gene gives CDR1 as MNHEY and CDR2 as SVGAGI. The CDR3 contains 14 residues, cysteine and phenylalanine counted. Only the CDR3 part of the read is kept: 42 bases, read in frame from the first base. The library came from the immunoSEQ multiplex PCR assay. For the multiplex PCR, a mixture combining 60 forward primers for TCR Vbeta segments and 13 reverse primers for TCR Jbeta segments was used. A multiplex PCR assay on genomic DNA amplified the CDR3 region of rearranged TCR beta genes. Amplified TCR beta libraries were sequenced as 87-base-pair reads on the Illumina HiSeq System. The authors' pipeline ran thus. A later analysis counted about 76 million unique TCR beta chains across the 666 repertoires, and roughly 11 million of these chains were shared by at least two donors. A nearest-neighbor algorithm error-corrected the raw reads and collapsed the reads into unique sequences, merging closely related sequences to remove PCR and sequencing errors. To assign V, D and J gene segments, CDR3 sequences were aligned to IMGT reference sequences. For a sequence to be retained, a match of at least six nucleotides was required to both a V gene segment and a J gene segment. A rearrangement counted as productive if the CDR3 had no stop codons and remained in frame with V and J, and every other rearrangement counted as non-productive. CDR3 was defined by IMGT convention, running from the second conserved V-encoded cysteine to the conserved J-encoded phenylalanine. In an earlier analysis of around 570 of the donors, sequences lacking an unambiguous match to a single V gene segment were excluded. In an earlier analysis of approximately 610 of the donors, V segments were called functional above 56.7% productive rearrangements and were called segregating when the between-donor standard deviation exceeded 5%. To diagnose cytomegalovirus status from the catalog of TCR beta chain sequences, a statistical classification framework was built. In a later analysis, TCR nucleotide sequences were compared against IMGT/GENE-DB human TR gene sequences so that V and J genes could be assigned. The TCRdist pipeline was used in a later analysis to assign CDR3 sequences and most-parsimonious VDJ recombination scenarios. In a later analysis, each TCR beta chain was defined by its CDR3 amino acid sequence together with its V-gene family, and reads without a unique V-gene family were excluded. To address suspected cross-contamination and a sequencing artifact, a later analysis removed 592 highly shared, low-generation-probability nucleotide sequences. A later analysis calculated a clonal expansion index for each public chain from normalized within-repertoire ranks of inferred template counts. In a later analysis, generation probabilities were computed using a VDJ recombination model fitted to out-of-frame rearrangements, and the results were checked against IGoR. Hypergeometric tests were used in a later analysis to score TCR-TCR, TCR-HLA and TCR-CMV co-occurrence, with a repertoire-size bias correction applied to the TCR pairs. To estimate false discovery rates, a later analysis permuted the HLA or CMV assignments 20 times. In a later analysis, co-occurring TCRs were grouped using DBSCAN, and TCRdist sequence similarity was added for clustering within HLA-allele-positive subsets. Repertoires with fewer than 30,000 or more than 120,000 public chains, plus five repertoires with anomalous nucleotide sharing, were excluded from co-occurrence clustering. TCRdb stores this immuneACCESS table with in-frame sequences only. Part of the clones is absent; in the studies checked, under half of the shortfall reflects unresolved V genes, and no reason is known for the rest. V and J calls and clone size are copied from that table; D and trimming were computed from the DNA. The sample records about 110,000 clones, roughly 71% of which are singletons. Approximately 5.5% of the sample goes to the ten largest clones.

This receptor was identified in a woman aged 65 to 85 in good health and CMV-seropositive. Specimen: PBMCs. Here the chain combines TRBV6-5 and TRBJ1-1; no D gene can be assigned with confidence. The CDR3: CASSYSTQNTEAFF. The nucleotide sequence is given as TGTGCCAGCAGTTACTCTACACAGAACACTGAAGCTTTCTTT.